The next 26 T cell receptor beta chains were all read from a single sample in a study of T cell repertoires in cytomegalovirus infection. TCRdb called the reads again in MiXCR, with one record for every CDR3 protein. The table includes 650,000 to 850,000 distinct CDR3 sequences, 25% to 30% detected once. These receptors have no known antigen. The source was cultured CD8+ T cells from PBMCs, collected from culture after CMV antigen stimulation. These receptors were obtained from a human donor in good health (CMV status not recorded). Some clones in this sample may be carry-over from other donors' samples.

J is TRBJ1-2 and V is TRBV29-1, with a possible D match to TRBD1 (5 bases). The CDR3 contains 14 residues. CDR1 is SQVTM and CDR2 is ANQGSEA in the germline V gene. V gave up 6 bases and J gave up 2 bases, with 16 bases separating them. CDR3 in amino acids: CSVRPGDFNYGYTF. DNA of the CDR3: TGCAGCGTCCGCCCGGGGGATTTCAACTATGGCTACACCTTC.

This clonotype was observed a handful of times. V and J are TRBV10-2 and TRBJ1-2; D gene ambiguous. Trimming removed 5 bases at V and 2 bases at J, with 15 bases between. This CDR3 has 15 residues. Germline CDR1 is WSHSY and CDR2 is SAAADI. This CDR3 is CASSSETPANYGYTF. In nucleotides, the CDR3 is TGCGCCAGCAGTTCCGAGACGCCTGCCAACTATGGCTACACCTTC.

This clonotype was found many times. CDR3 amino acids: CASSIPTDTQYF. CDR3 coding DNA: TGTGCCAGCAGCATTCCGACAGATACGCAGTATTTT. This sequence joins TRBV7-2 and TRBJ2-3; D gene ambiguous. The V gene's germline CDR1 is SGHTA and CDR2 FQGNSA. V was trimmed by 5 bases and J by 3 bases, leaving 6 bases between them. CDR3 length equals 12 residues.

Remarks on this clonotype: A read error is possible here, since a much larger clone lies one base away. The rearrangement links TRBV7-4 to TRBJ2-5; D is unclear. The germline V gene encodes CDR1 SGHVT and CDR2 SQSDAQ. The CDR3 length is 14 residues. The chain's CDR3 is CASSLVMGSETQNF. CDR3 nucleotides: TGTGCCAGCAGCTTAGTTATGGGGTCGGAGACCCAGAACTTC. The entire variable domain, with the rest obtained from reference TRBV7-4 and TRBJ2-5, is as follows: GAGVSQSPRYKVAKRGRDVALRCDSISGHVTLYWYRQTLGQGSEVLTYSQSDAQRDKSGRPSGRFSAERPERSVSTLKIQRTEQGDSAVYLCASSLVMGSETQNFGPGTRLLVL.

V is TRBV4-2 and J is TRBJ2-1; a possible D gene is TRBD1 (5 bases). V was trimmed by 1 base and J by 5 bases, leaving 9 bases between them. This CDR3 comprises 14 residues. Germline V gives CDR1 LGHNA, CDR2 YNFKEQ. The CDR3 sequence: CASSQGGSHNEQFF. CDR3 DNA: TGTGCCAGCAGCCAAGGGGGCAGCCACAATGAGCAGTTCTTC.

The chain carries TRBV28 and TRBJ1-5; D is unresolved. CDR1 and CDR2 (germline): MDHEN, SYDVKM. Trimming removed 2 bases from V and 0 bases from J, with 17 bases in between. The CDR3 is 18 residues long. CDR3 residues: CASSLIGSPLYSNQPQHF. CDR3 nucleotides: TGTGCCAGCAGTTTAATTGGCAGCCCCCTTTATAGCAATCAGCCCCAGCATTTT.

The chain couples TRBV5-4 to TRBJ1-2; D unclear. The V gene's germline CDR1 is SGHNT and CDR2 YYREEE (reference sequence). The CDR3 length is 13 residues. The V and J ends lost 4 bases and 4 bases respectively, with 11 bases between them. This CDR3 reads CASSPGSIYGYTF. The CDR3 DNA reads TGTGCCAGCAGCCCCGGAAGCATCTATGGCTACACCTTC.

This clonotype has a count of ten or more. The rearrangement joins TRBV6-2 or TRBV6-3 to TRBJ2-1; 7 nucleotides align to TRBD1. Germline V CDR1 and CDR2: MNHEY, SVGEGT. The CDR3 runs to 15 residues. The junction had 7 bases not matched to a gene; V was cut back by 2 bases and J by 6 bases. The CDR3 DNA reads as TGTGCCAGCAGTTACCTCCAAGACAGGGCCAATGAGCAGTTCTTC. This codes for CASSYLQDRANEQFF.

CDR3 sequence: CASSLAWGTYNEQFF. The DNA for the CDR3 is TGTGCCAGCTCACTGGCGTGGGGGACCTACAATGAGCAGTTCTTC. The V and J genes are TRBV18 and TRBJ2-1; the D call may be TRBD1 or TRBD2 (5 bases each). CDR1 and CDR2 (germline): KGHSH, LQKENI. V was trimmed by 4 bases and J by 2 bases, leaving 12 bases between them. CDR3 length: 15 amino acids.

This clonotype was picked up a small number of times. The rearrangement joins TRBV4-2 to TRBJ2-2; D gene ambiguous. Germline V gene sequence: CDR1 LGHNA, CDR2 YNFKEQ. The CDR3 loop spans 12 amino acids. The ends were cut back, 0 bases at V and 7 bases at J, with 3 bases in the middle. Written as DNA, the CDR3 is TGTGCCAGCAGCCAAGAAATCGGGGAGCTGTTTTTT. Translation: CASSQEIGELFF.

The chain employs TRBV19 and TRBJ2-7; D not certain. This CDR3 contains 13 residues. Trimming took 1 base from V and 3 from J, leaving 7 bases between them. CDR1 and CDR2 (germline): LNHDA, SQIVND (reference sequence). The CDR3 reads CASSIGTGYEQYV. CDR3 in DNA: TGTGCCAGTAGTATAGGGACGGGCTACGAGCAGTACGTC.

There are a few counts of this clonotype. The V gene is TRBV14, the J gene TRBJ1-2, with unresolved D. The germline CDR1 and CDR2 sequences are SGHDN and FVKESK. The V gene lost 0 bases and the J gene lost 2 bases, with 10 bases spanning the gap. The CDR3 spans 15 residues. The CDR3 reads CASSQDQRRNYGYTF. The CDR3 DNA sequence: TGTGCCAGCAGCCAAGATCAGAGACGGAACTATGGCTACACCTTC.

Only one count was recorded for this clonotype. V gene TRBV5-1 combines with J gene TRBJ1-2, with D perhaps matching TRBD1 (5 bases). Germline V gives CDR1 SGHRS, CDR2 YFSETQ. This CDR3 has 15 residues. The ends were cut back, 0 bases at V and 2 bases at J, with 11 bases in the middle. CDR3 in DNA: TGCGCCAGCAGCTTGGACTCCCGACAGAACTATGGCTACACCTTC. Translated, it gives CASSLDSRQNYGYTF.

The V and J genes are TRBV6-5 and TRBJ1-4; the D gene is possibly TRBD1 (5 bases). The V gene's germline CDR1 is MNHEY and CDR2 SVGAGI. V dropped 2 bases and J dropped 8 bases, with 15 bases sitting between them. The CDR3 has 15 amino acids. This CDR3 is CASSYGDGGEEKLFF. CDR3 nucleotides: TGTGCCAGCAGTTACGGGGACGGGGGTGAGGAAAAACTGTTTTTT.

V and J are TRBV24-1 and TRBJ1-2, with 7 bases identical to TRBD1. The germline V gene encodes CDR1 KGHDR and CDR2 SFDVKD. This CDR3 is 13 amino acids long. Losses at the gene ends were 2 bases for V and 8 bases for J; bases not matched to a gene: 4. The CDR3 sequence is CATSDSDRDGYTF. CDR3 DNA: TGTGCCACCAGTGATTCCGACAGGGACGGCTACACCTTC.

This clonotype came up a few times. This chain connects TRBV20-1 to TRBJ2-7, with TRBD2 identical over 7 bases. This CDR3 has 17 residues. Germline assignment: CDR1 DFQATT and CDR2 SNEGSKA (reference sequence). J was trimmed by 0 bases and V by 0 bases; bases with no gene match: 11. CDR3 sequence reads: CSARDRPGRGISYEQYF. In nucleotides, the CDR3 is TGCAGTGCTAGAGATCGGCCGGGGCGGGGGATCTCCTACGAGCAGTACTTC.

The chain carries TRBV4-1 and TRBJ1-5; D ambiguous. CDR3 length: 15 residues. The germline V gene encodes CDR1 MGHRA and CDR2 YSYEKL. V lost 2 bases to trimming and J lost 5 bases, with 13 bases between them. This CDR3 is CASSQYFSGDQPQHF. The CDR3, as DNA: TGCGCCAGCAGCCAATACTTTTCCGGCGATCAGCCCCAGCATTTT.

The gene calls are TRBV12-3 or TRBV12-4 and TRBJ2-5; TRBD1 agrees at 7 bases. The CDR3 extends over 14 amino acids. V dropped 6 bases and J dropped 2; count of bases not matched to a gene: 6. Here the CDR3 reads CASRMMGQQETQYF. CDR3 bases: TGTGCCAGCAGAATGATGGGACAGCAAGAGACCCAGTACTTC.

The table lists this clonotype with a few counts. This chain links TRBV12-3 or TRBV12-4 with TRBJ2-2; the D gene is possibly TRBD2 (7 bases). V shed 8 bases and J shed 4 bases, with 17 bases lying between them. The CDR3 is 15 amino acids. The CDR3 region has the DNA TGTGCCAGCCCCGTGGGGGGGCCAGGCACCGGGGAGCTGTTTTTT. Translated, it gives CASPVGGPGTGELFF.

The chain uses TRBV10-3 and TRBJ2-1; D ambiguous. The V gene's germline CDR1 is ENHRY and CDR2 SYGVKD. This CDR3 spans 12 amino acids. V gave up 2 bases and J gave up 4 bases, with 3 bases separating them. DNA of the CDR3: TGTGCCATCAGTGAGGCTTACAATGAGCAGTTCTTC. It codes for CAISEAYNEQFF.

This clonotype was observed a handful of times. The chain employs TRBV6-6 and TRBJ2-3, with 8 bases identical to TRBD2. Trimming cost V 0 bases and J 4 bases; bases outside gene matches: 12. The CDR3 runs 18 residues. Germline-derived CDR1 and CDR2 are MNHNY and SVGAGI (reference sequence). CDR3 amino acids: CASSYSTHSGGPADTQYF. The CDR3 coding sequence is TGTGCCAGCAGTTACTCCACTCATTCGGGGGGGCCTGCAGATACGCAGTATTTT.

CDR3 sequence (DNA): TGTGCCAGCAGCCCCTCTTTTGGGGGCGGCACAGATACGCAGTATTTT. Translating gives CASSPSFGGGTDTQYF. This chain joins TRBV6-5 and TRBJ2-3; D might be TRBD1 (6 bases). The V and J ends lost 6 bases and 1 base respectively, with 17 bases between them. Germline CDR1 and CDR2: MNHEY and SVGAGI. This CDR3 has 16 residues.

The chain couples TRBV2 to TRBJ2-1; D unclear. The CDR3 has 12 residues. Germline CDR1 is SNHLY and CDR2 is FYNNEI. Trimming cost V 8 bases and J 6 bases, with 11 bases left between them. CDR3 sequence reads: CASPRSGNEQFF. The CDR3 coding sequence is TGTGCCAGCCCCCGGTCGGGCAATGAGCAGTTCTTC.

The CDR3 DNA follows: TGTGCCAGCAGCAGCGCTTCTGACGAGCAGTACGTC. As protein: CASSSASDEQYV. The chain carries TRBV3-1 and TRBJ2-7; D ambiguous. The CDR3 extends over 12 amino acids. Germline values: CDR1 LGHDT, CDR2 YNNKEL (reference sequence). V was trimmed by 5 bases and J by 5 bases, leaving 10 bases between them.

The chain combines TRBV19 with TRBJ2-5; tentatively, D is TRBD1 (6 bases). V gave up 5 bases and J gave up 5 bases, with 18 bases separating them. The CDR3 sequence is 15 residues long. The germline CDR1 and CDR2 sequences are LNHDA and SQIVND (reference sequence). The CDR3 region is CASSLTGGDQETQYF. The CDR3 bases are TGTGCCAGTAGTCTGACAGGCGGCGATCAGGAGACCCAGTACTTC. The entire variable domain, with the rest obtained from reference TRBV19 and TRBJ2-5, is as follows: DGGITQSPKYLFRKEGQNVTLSCEQNLNHDAMYWYRQDPGQGLRLIYYSQIVNDFQKGDIAEGYSVSREKKESFPLTVTSAQKNPTAFYLCASSLTGGDQETQYFGPGTRLLVL.

The chain is built from TRBV6-6 and TRBJ2-6; possibly TRBD1 for D (6 bases). Germline V lookup: CDR1 MNHNY, CDR2 SVGAGI (reference sequence). The ends were cut back, 2 bases at V and 2 bases at J, with 10 bases in the middle. The CDR3 has 16 amino acids. Written as DNA, the CDR3 is TGTGCCAGCAGTTACCCGGACAGTGCTGGGGCCAACGTCCTGACTTTC. The encoded protein is CASSYPDSAGANVLTF.